The T cell receptor beta chain under discussion was sequenced for a study of cytomegalovirus exposure and HLA in healthy donors (dated by TCRdb to 2016 to 2017). With regard to the full study: A later analysis indicated that the 130 or so validation repertoires were generated on the platform also employed for the roughly 720 repertoires of the first cohort. The study aimed to test whether signatures of past pathogen exposure could be identified by cataloging public T cell receptors. In addition to the first cohort of around 670 subjects, a separate validation cohort of under 150 different subjects was used. To predict cytomegalovirus infection status, the study combined high-throughput TCR immunosequencing, statistical association of individual TCRs with disease status, and machine learning.

Paper-wide results and their limitations: A later analysis found that TCRs clustered in the first cohort also tended to co-occur in the roughly 120 validation repertoires, with approximately 94% of cluster scores above 0. In vitro tests confirmed that a few of the cytomegalovirus-associated TCR beta chains recognize cytomegalovirus antigens. A later analysis had no HLA typing for the validation cohort, so co-occurrence there was scored across all 130 or so repertoires. In both the original and validation cohorts, the classifier was reported to diagnose cytomegalovirus status with high specificity and sensitivity. The authors suggested that the approach could potentially be extended to other disease states and immunological phenotypes. In the study, some 160 TCR beta chains were listed as associated with cytomegalovirus. Most TCR sequences were observed very rarely across donors, whereas some public TCRs were present in many individuals.

Points on this clone: Its antigen remains unidentified. The CDR3 ends on some other residue instead of the conserved phenylalanine or tryptophan, so this is likely a read error. The limits of the CDR3 on the DNA are not certain, so only TCRdb's listed CDR3 is given.

The library was generated by the immunoSEQ multiplex PCR assay. Per the authors' processing: A statistical classification framework was developed to diagnose cytomegalovirus status using the catalog of TCR beta chain sequences. In TCRdb, the immuneACCESS table is reduced to in-frame sequences with V and J assigned. These tables do not hold every clone; where another copy was compared, an unresolved V gene accounts for under half, and the others remain unexplained. D and trimming come from the DNA, and the V and J calls and clone size come from that table. This sample has fewer than 200,000 clones in its table, and more than 65% of those were observed once. Of the sample, 2.8% falls within the top ten clones. From a lookup of the germline V gene, CDR1 and CDR2 are MGHRA and YSYEKL. The CDR3 spans 8 residues, counting both ends. The donors belonged to the validation cohort of about 120 subjects, which was separate from the roughly 670-subject first cohort.

The TCR was taken from a woman aged 18-29 years in good health and CMV-seropositive. The rearrangement combines TRBV4-1 with TRBJ1-2. Sequencing was done on a sample of PBMCs. The CDR3 protein: CASSQAVL.